This note documents a single TCR beta chain sequence. What this receptor recognizes is not known. Base qualities are missing; no much larger clone stands one base away. TCR CDR3 regions were amplified from genomic DNA by multiplex PCR using the deep immunoSEQ assay. Extracted genomic DNA from each cell subset was distributed evenly across all wells of several immunoSEQ 96-well plates, and each plate was treated as a replicate. For sorted subsets, approximately 210 ng genomic DNA, equal to 25,000 to 35,000 T cell genomes, was loaded into each replicate PCR. Purified libraries were measured with a Qubit 3.0 fluorometer, size-checked on a Bioanalyzer 2100, and measured again with the KAPA Library Quantification kit. Every immunoSEQ 96-well plate was sequenced on a separate single-read 150-cycle Illumina NextSeq 550 flow cell. On the authors' methods: Because the immunoSEQ output included only junctional sequences and no quality scores, the filtering could not be the same as the filtering used for full-length reads. Sequences were annotated with PyIR, a Python wrapper for IgBLAST v1.9, and V/J genes and CDR3 were assigned using IMGT germline references. Reads with weak V/J assignments (E-value above 1e-6), missing CDR3, stop codons, out-of-frame junctions, or ambiguous translated residues were removed. V3J clonotypes were defined as sequences sharing an identical inferred V gene, J gene, and CDR3 amino acid sequence. The percentage overlap between two repertoires was calculated by dividing the number of shared unique clonotypes by the size of the smaller repertoire. Three approaches were used to assess repertoire richness: RTK rarefaction, the Chao1 estimator, and Recon v2.1 estimates of unobserved clonotypes. For all TCRbeta clonotypes obtained by the gDNA method from several donors, generation probabilities were computed with OLGA. The table comes from immuneACCESS by way of TCRdb, which keeps in-frame sequences with V and J called. Part of the clones is missing from these tables; in studies checked, under half for an unresolved V gene and the rest for unknown reasons. The D gene and trimming were derived from the DNA, and the V and J assignments and clone size from that table. The sample data list 2 million to 3 million clones, and 93% of these were observed just once. The ten largest clones capture about 0.34% of the sample.

Donors were healthy HIV-negative adults with no recently reported acute infections or vaccinations. All donors were Caucasian adults living in Nashville, Tennessee, USA. Magnetic negative selection was used to enrich CD4+ T cells, after which naive cells were positively selected on CD45RA and the negative fraction became the memory subset. Blood was obtained by leukapheresis, after which PBMCs were separated by Ficoll-Histopaque density gradient centrifugation and cryopreserved in liquid nitrogen vapor phase. Analytical flow cytometry was used to check the purity and quantity of each magnetically sorted T cell population. Genomic DNA was isolated from every sorted fraction and measured by UV absorbance on a Nanodrop 2000c. The CDR3 covers 11 residues, taking in both the cysteine and the phenylalanine. The sequence is cut down to CDR3 DNA, 33 bases in frame from base 1. V loses 1 base, J loses 6 bases, and the germline ends lie 6 bases apart. The CDR1 and CDR2 encoded by the germline V gene (reference sequence) are DFQATT and SNEGSKA.

This record comes from a study of shared clonotypes between healthy human individuals (dated by TCRdb to the early 2020s). Describing the broader study: The cohort included a few men and a couple of women between 18 and 49 years of age. For each donor, CD4 naive and CD4 memory were each given three plates, CD8 naive was given two plates, and CD8 memory was given one plate. Blood TCR repertoires of four to six healthy adults were deeply sequenced to estimate repertoire size and the extent of clonotype sharing between individuals. Libraries were prepared and TCR repertoires were sequenced by different laboratories using diverse techniques, in order to increase sequencing depth and limit assay-specific biases. Leukapheresis yielded between about 0.94 and 10 billion PBMCs per donor.

Beyond this particular receptor, the publication reports: Incomplete sequencing was indicated by rarefaction of sorted-subset datasets, despite the large sequencing depth. Pairwise subsampling indicated that sequencing depth was expected to affect the degree of clonotype sharing among donors. When four donors were compared, the shared fraction of clonotypes was about 5.5% for naive CD4, over 3% for naive CD8, 2% to 2.5% for memory CD4, and 0.35% to 0.4% for memory CD8. Larger estimated clonotype richness was generally found for naive subsets than for memory subsets. Sampling was restricted to blood, and TCR repertoires in tissues likely differ from the TCR repertoires found in blood. Higher generation probabilities were observed for clonotypes shared by all four sorted-subset donors than for non-shared clonotypes. Because the study included only a small number of donors, the genetic and exposure-history diversity represented was limited.

This sequence originates from a man aged 18 to 30 in good health. Some clones in this sample may be carry-over from other donors' samples. Material for sequencing was naive CD4+ T cells from PBMCs. The meaning of the sample's cell subset or site label: CD45RA+ positively selected. The rearranged segments are TRBV20-1 and TRBJ1-2, with no D gene named confidently. Here is the DNA: TGCAGTGCTAGAGTACGGGATGGCTACACCTTC. Its protein reads: CSARVRDGYTF.